This is a list of T cell receptor beta chains from one sample in a study of cytomegalovirus exposure and HLA in healthy donors. The data were produced by immunoSEQ multiplex PCR, yet TCRdb's version contains in-frame clones alone and is incomplete. The data contain 100,000 to 120,000 clones, approximately 85% of them singletons. Sequencing was carried out using PBMCs. These receptors were collected from a woman aged 18-35 years in good health and CMV-seronegative. Each CDR3 is given with its conserved first and last residue. The order of the fields is CDR3 protein, CDR3 DNA, J gene, V gene, clone size, D gene. D genes are given only for firm matches. The listing skips clone size in some rows; elsewhere it reads once, few, many or a size class.

CDR3 protein: CASSSRQMNTEAFF
CDR3 DNA: TGTGCCAGCAGTAGCAGACAGATGAACACTGAAGCTTTCTTT
J gene: TRBJ1-1
V gene: TRBV27
clone size: -
D gene: -

CDR3 protein: CASSLEARGDSPLHF
CDR3 DNA: TGTGCCAGCAGCTTAGAGGCCAGGGGGGATTCACCCCTCCACTTT
J gene: TRBJ1-6
V gene: TRBV7-9
clone size: -
D gene: TRBD1

CDR3 protein: CSVDLPWGDTEAFF
CDR3 DNA: TGCAGCGTTGACCTTCCCTGGGGAGACACTGAAGCTTTCTTT
J gene: TRBJ1-1
V gene: TRBV29-1
clone size: -
D gene: -

CDR3 protein: CASTWAESNQPQHF
CDR3 DNA: TGTGCCAGCACCTGGGCAGAAAGCAATCAGCCCCAGCATTTT
J gene: TRBJ1-5
V gene: TRBV28
clone size: -
D gene: -

CDR3 protein: CASSYSETGSYEQYF
CDR3 DNA: TGTGCCAGCAGTTACTCGGAGACAGGGTCCTACGAGCAGTACTTC
J gene: TRBJ2-7
V gene: TRBV6-5
clone size: many
D gene: TRBD1

CDR3 protein: CASRLSGQGIYEQYF
CDR3 DNA: TGTGCCAGCAGGCTCTCGGGACAGGGGATCTACGAGCAGTACTTC
J gene: TRBJ2-7
V gene: TRBV6-5
clone size: -
D gene: TRBD1

CDR3 protein: CASSSGRLNEQFF
CDR3 DNA: TGTGCCAGCAGTTCGGGGAGGCTAAATGAGCAGTTCTTC
J gene: TRBJ2-1
V gene: TRBV6-5
clone size: -
D gene: -

CDR3 protein: CASSYSASSYEQYF
CDR3 DNA: TGTGCCAGCAGTTACTCGGCTAGCTCCTACGAGCAGTACTTC
J gene: TRBJ2-7
V gene: TRBV6-5
clone size: -
D gene: -

CDR3 protein: CASSLDQYTDTQYF
CDR3 DNA: TGCGCCAGCAGCTTGGATCAGTACACAGATACGCAGTATTTT
J gene: TRBJ2-3
V gene: TRBV5-1
clone size: -
D gene: -

CDR3 protein: CASSLSPSYEQYF
CDR3 DNA: TGTGCCAGCAGCTTAAGCCCCTCCTACGAGCAGTACTTC
J gene: TRBJ2-7
V gene: TRBV7-7
clone size: -
D gene: -

CDR3 protein: CASSSEGAPDPYEQYF
CDR3 DNA: TGCGCCAGCAGCTCCGAGGGGGCTCCCGACCCCTACGAGCAGTACTTC
J gene: TRBJ2-7
V gene: TRBV5-1
clone size: -
D gene: TRBD1

CDR3 protein: CASRALAGVNYEQYF
CDR3 DNA: TGTGCCAGCAGAGCTCTAGCGGGGGTGAACTACGAGCAGTACTTC
J gene: TRBJ2-7
V gene: TRBV2
clone size: -
D gene: TRBD2

CDR3 protein: CASSLALGAGEQYF
CDR3 DNA: TGCGCCAGCAGCTTGGCATTGGGGGCGGGCGAGCAGTACTTC
J gene: TRBJ2-7
V gene: TRBV5-1
clone size: once
D gene: -

CDR3 protein: CASSRGTGHVMVQPQHF
CDR3 DNA: TGCGCCAGCAGCCGAGGGACGGGACACGTCATGGTTCAGCCCCAGCATTTT
J gene: TRBJ1-5
V gene: TRBV4-1
clone size: -
D gene: -

CDR3 protein: CASSSQEEGGADTQYF
CDR3 DNA: TGTGCCAGCAGCTCCCAGGAGGAGGGGGGGGCAGATACGCAGTATTTT
J gene: TRBJ2-3
V gene: TRBV7-9
clone size: -
D gene: -

CDR3 protein: CAYSRDSDTEAFF
CDR3 DNA: TGTGCCTACTCTCGGGACAGCGACACTGAAGCTTTCTTT
J gene: TRBJ1-1
V gene: TRBV30
clone size: -
D gene: TRBD1

CDR3 protein: CSHRGNTGELFF
CDR3 DNA: TGCAGCCACAGGGGCAACACCGGGGAGCTGTTTTTT
J gene: TRBJ2-2
V gene: TRBV29-1
clone size: -
D gene: TRBD1

CDR3 protein: CASSLEGQGSFFTEAFF
CDR3 DNA: TGTGCCAGCAGCTTAGAGGGGCAGGGCTCCTTCTTCACTGAAGCTTTCTTT
J gene: TRBJ1-1
V gene: TRBV7-6
clone size: -
D gene: -

CDR3 protein: CAWSVGDRGLYGYTF
CDR3 DNA: TGTGCCTGGAGTGTAGGGGACAGGGGGCTCTATGGCTACACCTTC
J gene: TRBJ1-2
V gene: TRBV30
clone size: -
D gene: TRBD1

CDR3 protein: CASSSPGAGSTDTQYF
CDR3 DNA: TGTGCCAGCAGTTCCCCCGGAGCGGGGAGCACAGATACGCAGTATTTT
J gene: TRBJ2-3
V gene: TRBV28
clone size: -
D gene: TRBD2

CDR3 protein: CASSQVALAEKLFF
CDR3 DNA: TGCGCCAGCAGCCAAGTTGCTCTGGCTGAAAAACTGTTTTTT
J gene: TRBJ1-4
V gene: TRBV4-1
clone size: -
D gene: -

CDR3 protein: CASSPSYEQYF
CDR3 DNA: TGTGCCAGCAGCCCCTCTTACGAGCAGTACTTC
J gene: TRBJ2-7
V gene: TRBV11-2
clone size: once
D gene: -

CDR3 protein: CASRGGDLKAFF
CDR3 DNA: TGTGCCAGCAGGGGGGGGGATTTGAAAGCTTTCTTT
J gene: TRBJ1-1
V gene: TRBV2
clone size: -
D gene: -

CDR3 protein: CAWSVGGAANEKLFF
CDR3 DNA: TGTGCCTGGAGTGTAGGTGGGGCAGCTAATGAAAAACTGTTTTTT
J gene: TRBJ1-4
V gene: TRBV30
clone size: -
D gene: -

CDR3 protein: CASTHGETQYF
CDR3 DNA: TGTGCCAGCACTCACGGTGAGACCCAGTACTTC
J gene: TRBJ2-5
V gene: TRBV6-5
clone size: -
D gene: -

CDR3 protein: CASSWDIASQTGVGRGYTF
CDR3 DNA: TGCGCCAGCAGCTGGGATATCGCAAGTCAAACAGGGGTCGGTCGTGGCTACACCTTC
J gene: TRBJ1-2
V gene: TRBV5-1
clone size: -
D gene: TRBD1

CDR3 protein: CSATLKYF
CDR3 DNA: TGCAGTGCCACTCTAAAGTATTTT
J gene: TRBJ2-3
V gene: TRBV20-1
clone size: -
D gene: -

CDR3 protein: CASSQEVTGFYEQYF
CDR3 DNA: TGCGCCAGCAGCCAAGAGGTGACAGGGTTCTACGAGCAGTACTTC
J gene: TRBJ2-7
V gene: TRBV4-1
clone size: -
D gene: TRBD1

CDR3 protein: CASSGQGNTEAFF
CDR3 DNA: TGTGCCAGCAGCGGTCAGGGGAACACTGAAGCTTTCTTT
J gene: TRBJ1-1
V gene: TRBV9
clone size: once
D gene: -

CDR3 protein: CASRDGGAGELFF
CDR3 DNA: TGCGCCAGCCGTGACGGGGGGGCCGGGGAGCTGTTTTTT
J gene: TRBJ2-2
V gene: TRBV5-1
clone size: -
D gene: TRBD2

CDR3 protein: CASSFRGTTIYEQYF
CDR3 DNA: TGTGCCAGCAGCTTCCGGGGGACGACCATATACGAGCAGTACTTC
J gene: TRBJ2-7
V gene: TRBV7-8
clone size: -
D gene: -